This TCR beta chain appears in the sequencing data of a study of tumor-infiltrating lymphocytes in primary liver carcinoma. Study-wide background: The study included patients who were men and women aged 30 to 69 years.

With 500 ng total RNA as template and a constant-region primer, TCR beta cDNA was made. Libraries of TCR beta came from three nested multiplex PCR rounds with slightly modified ARM-PCR. TRBV1-TRBV30 forward primers paired with a C-beta reverse primer were used in the first two PCR rounds, which ran approximately 10 cycles each. MiXCR, run by TCRdb on the multiplex PCR reads, gives a single entry per CDR3 protein. The sample lists about 84,000 distinct CDR3 sequences; approximately 77% were seen once. Study-wide results and limits: Relative to tumor region pairs, the tumor-adjacent and tumor-blood pairs showed overlap that was lower.

Germline assignment: CDR1 SGHDN and CDR2 FVKESK. The CDR3 runs 15 residues. Co-extraction of RNA and DNA was performed on roughly 17-32 mg of unsorted bulk tissue. Tumor regions sampled: superior, inferior, left, right poles, and centre. Note on this clonotype: Its antigen is undetermined. At one end, the junction sequence differs from germline, possibly due to a read error.

Input material: liver tumor tissue from sampling region 1. The subset was: tumor region T1, superior pole. The gene calls are TRBV14 and TRBJ2-1; unclear D gene. The clonotype originates from a man between 40 and 49 years old with primary liver carcinoma and hepatitis B virus infection. The CDR3 nucleotides read TGTGTCAGCAGCCCTATTCCCGGCACCTTCAATGAGCAGTTCTTC. It codes for CVSSPIPGTFNEQFF.